Listed below are T cell receptor beta chains from one sample, sequenced in a study of T cell responses to AZD1222 COVID-19 vaccine. TCRdb's copy holds only in-frame clones and misses some; the assay was immunoSEQ multiplex PCR. The sample lists roughly 120,000 clones, about nine tenths seen once, with approximately 5.2% in the top ten. The source material was peripheral blood, sampled on day 0 of AZD1222 vaccination. Receptor source: an adult in good health. CDR3s include the opening cysteine and the closing phenylalanine or tryptophan. Fields, in order: CDR3 length, V gene, clone size, D gene, J gene, CDR3 DNA, CDR3 protein. D genes are given only for firm matches. Some rows mark clone size as missing; the rest say once, few, many or name a class of expanded clone.

14	TRBV6-5	few	-	TRBJ1-2	TGTGCCAGCAGCGACGCCGGGGGGGCACGTGGCTACACCTTC	CASSDAGGARGYTF
15	TRBV10-3	-	-	TRBJ1-6	TGTGCCATCAGGGAGGGCGACGGGGATAATTCACCCCTCCACTTT	CAIREGDGDNSPLHF
15	TRBV27	-	-	TRBJ1-1	TGTGCCAGCAGTTTAGGGTGGGGGGCGCGCCCTGAAGCTTTCTTT	CASSLGWGARPEAFF
16	TRBV6-2/TRBV6-3	few	-	TRBJ2-3	TGTGCCAGCAGTCGTACAGCGGGCGAATATACAGATACGCAGTATTTT	CASSRTAGEYTDTQYF
15	TRBV27	once	-	TRBJ2-1	TGTGCCAGCAGTTTAGAATCAGGCGGCTACAATGAGCAGTTCTTC	CASSLESGGYNEQFF
13	TRBV5-4	-	-	TRBJ1-1	TGTGCCGGCTTAGAGAGGGGCGACACTGAAGCTTTCTTT	CAGLERGDTEAFF
16	TRBV15	-	-	TRBJ1-3	TGTGCCACCAGCCACGGACTAGGAAACTCTGGAAACACCATATATTTT	CATSHGLGNSGNTIYF
15	TRBV9	-	-	TRBJ2-3	TGTGCCAGCAACGTGATAGGTTATAGCACAGATACGCAGTATTTT	CASNVIGYSTDTQYF
13	TRBV6-2/TRBV6-3	-	TRBD1	TRBJ1-1	TGTGCCAGCAGCAGGGACAGGGGGCGACGCGCTTTCTTT	CASSRDRGRRAFF
17	TRBV2	few	TRBD2	TRBJ2-2	TGTGCCAGCAGTGATGTGAGCCTAGCGGTGAACACCGGGGAGCTGTTTTTT	CASSDVSLAVNTGELFF
15	TRBV9	few	TRBD2	TRBJ2-1	TGTGCCAGCAGCGCTAGCGGGGGGCTGTACAATGAGCAGTTCTTC	CASSASGGLYNEQFF
15	TRBV7-9	-	-	TRBJ1-4	TGTGCCAGCAGCTTAAGGGGGGCTGGCAATGAAAAACTGTTTTTT	CASSLRGAGNEKLFF
16	TRBV10-2	-	TRBD1	TRBJ2-2	TGCGCCAGCAGTGCCGGGACAGGGGGCAACACCGGGGAGCTGTTTTTT	CASSAGTGGNTGELFF
15	TRBV7-9	-	TRBD1	TRBJ1-2	TGTGCCAGCAGCCGCTGGGACAGGGATAACTATGGCTACACCTTC	CASSRWDRDNYGYTF
15	TRBV4-1	-	-	TRBJ2-3	TGCGCCAGCAGCCAAGGGTTCGGCCCCACAGATACGCAGTATTTT	CASSQGFGPTDTQYF
15	TRBV6-5	-	-	TRBJ2-1	TGTGCCAGCACGGCCCCGGGGCTCGGAGTGACGGAGCAGTTCTTC	CASTAPGLGVTEQFF
13	TRBV3-1/TRBV3-2	-	-	TRBJ2-5	TGTGCTGCGACCACAGGGTCCGGAGAGACCCAGTACTTC	CAATTGSGETQYF
12	TRBV15	-	-	TRBJ1-2	TGTGCCACCAGCAGAGCTGACTATGGCTACACCTTC	CATSRADYGYTF
15	TRBV4-1	-	-	TRBJ2-5	TGCGCCAGCAGCCCACCGGGCCCCTGGCGAGAGACCCAGTACTTC	CASSPPGPWRETQYF
15	TRBV11-1	-	TRBD2	TRBJ2-1	TGTGCCAGCAGCCGGGCTAGCGGGGTAAGCTCTGAGCAGTTCTTC	CASSRASGVSSEQFF
12	TRBV18	-	-	TRBJ2-1	TGTGCCAGCTCCCAGAAACAGGGTTCCCAGTTCTTC	CASSQKQGSQFF
16	TRBV2	-	TRBD1	TRBJ2-7	TGTGCCAGCAGTGAAGCGCTTCAGGGACAGGCCTACGAGCAGTACTTC	CASSEALQGQAYEQYF
13	TRBV28	-	-	TRBJ1-2	TGTGCCAGCACTCTGACAGGCAACTATGGCTACACCTTC	CASTLTGNYGYTF
14	TRBV19	few	TRBD1	TRBJ2-7	TGTGCCAGTAGTATACAGGGGGCTCTCTACGAGCAGTACTTC	CASSIQGALYEQYF
16	TRBV5-4	-	TRBD2	TRBJ2-5	TGTGCCAGCAGCTCCCCCCCCGGGGGGGTCCCTGAGACCCAGTACTTC	CASSSPPGGVPETQYF
12	TRBV13	few	-	TRBJ2-3	TGTGCCAGCAGCCGGGGGACAGATACGCAGTATTTT	CASSRGTDTQYF
19	TRBV6-2/TRBV6-3	once	TRBD2	TRBJ2-3	TGTGCCAGCAGTTACCTGGGACTAGCGGGGGGGCTGAACACAGATACGCAGTATTTT	CASSYLGLAGGLNTDTQYF
13	TRBV19	-	TRBD1	TRBJ2-5	TGTGCCAGTAGGGGGACAGACCAAGAGACCCAGTACTTC	CASRGTDQETQYF
14	TRBV3-1/TRBV3-2	-	-	TRBJ1-4	TGTGCCAGCAGCCCTCAACGGACTAATGAAAAACTGTTTTTT	CASSPQRTNEKLFF
16	TRBV7-9	-	TRBD1	TRBJ2-3	TGTGCCAGCAGCCCCCAGACAGGGGGACGCACAGATACGCAGTATTTT	CASSPQTGGRTDTQYF
13	TRBV29-1	-	TRBD1	TRBJ2-7	TGCAGCGTCCGACAGGGGTCTACCTACGAGCAGTACTTC	CSVRQGSTYEQYF
14	TRBV7-9	-	-	TRBJ2-7	TGTGCCAGCAGCTTCGAGATCCTACTACACGAGCAGTACTTC	CASSFEILLHEQYF
16	TRBV10-3	-	-	TRBJ2-7	TGTGCCATCAGCGAATTGGGACTTCCCGGAGCCTACGAGCAGTACTTC	CAISELGLPGAYEQYF
17	TRBV4-3	once	-	TRBJ1-1	TGCGCCAGCAGCCAAGGGGCGGGGGGGTTTCGAGGTAGTGAAGCTTTCTTT	CASSQGAGGFRGSEAFF
13	TRBV19	-	-	TRBJ1-6	TGTGCCAGTAGTCCTAGGTTGAATTCACCCCTCCACTTT	CASSPRLNSPLHF
16	TRBV19	-	TRBD1	TRBJ1-1	TGTGCCAGTAATAAACAGGGGGCGCGAAGGAACACTGAAGCTTTCTTT	CASNKQGARRNTEAFF
17	TRBV4-1	-	TRBD2	TRBJ2-3	TGCGCCAGCAGCCAACTAGGGACTAGCGGCTTCACAGATACGCAGTATTTT	CASSQLGTSGFTDTQYF
15	TRBV13	-	TRBD1	TRBJ2-3	TGTGCCAGCAGCCCCTCGCAGGGGGCTACAGATACGCAGTATTTT	CASSPSQGATDTQYF
13	TRBV28	-	-	TRBJ1-5	TGTGCCAGCAGATTCTCAGGGGTGGAGCCCCAGCATTTT	CASRFSGVEPQHF
16	TRBV14	-	-	TRBJ1-2	TGTGCCAGCAGCCCATTTATATCCAACGCCAAAGCTGGCTACACCTTC	CASSPFISNAKAGYTF
13	TRBV6-5	-	-	TRBJ1-2	TGTGCCAGCAGCAAAGTCAACAACTATGGCTACACCTTC	CASSKVNNYGYTF
13	TRBV11-1	-	-	TRBJ1-2	TGTGCCAGCAGCTTACTAGGCCCTTATGGCTACACCTTC	CASSLLGPYGYTF
18	TRBV4-2	-	TRBD2	TRBJ2-3	TGTGCCAGCAGCCAAGAGCGCCTAGCGGGAGGGCGGTCAGATACGCAGTATTTT	CASSQERLAGGRSDTQYF
15	TRBV27	-	-	TRBJ1-1	TGTGCCAGCAGTAAATACACGGGACAGAACACTGAAGCTTTCTTT	CASSKYTGQNTEAFF
10	TRBV2	few	-	TRBJ1-2	TGTGCCAGCGGTGAATACGCCTACACCTTC	CASGEYAYTF
15	TRBV6-5	-	-	TRBJ1-1	TGTGCCAGCAGTTACTCACAGATCGGGGACACTGAAGCTTTCTTT	CASSYSQIGDTEAFF
15	TRBV27	-	-	TRBJ2-7	TGTGCCAGCAGTTTGACGAGACAGAGCTCCTACGAGCAGTACTTC	CASSLTRQSSYEQYF